The clone carrying this T cell receptor (beta chain) was recorded once. The data originate from a study of T cell responses to AZD1222 COVID-19 vaccine. The CDR3 is 16 amino acids. With 4 bases clipped from V and 2 bases from J, the junction kept 10 bases outside the gene matches. CDR1 is SGHAT, CDR2 FQNNGV, per germline. Some clones are missing from TCRdb's copy, which holds only in-frame ones; the method was immunoSEQ multiplex PCR. The sample lists approximately 150,000 clones; about nine tenths were seen once. The V gene is TRBV11-2, the J gene TRBJ1-2, with 7 bases identical to TRBD1. This TCR was recovered from an adult in good health. The sequenced sample was peripheral blood, obtained on day 0 of AZD1222 vaccination. The CDR3 spells CASSSQSGTANYGYTF. The CDR3 DNA reads as TGTGCCAGCAGCTCCCAATCCGGGACAGCCAACTATGGCTACACCTTC.